This T cell receptor (beta chain) was recovered during a study of patients and donors after allogeneic stem cell transplantation. This CDR3 spans 11 amino acids. Germline V gene sequence: CDR1 SQVTM, CDR2 ANQGSEA. V lost 2 bases, J lost 2 bases, and 4 bases lay in between. Via MiXCR, TCRdb re-called the RT-PCR reads, giving one row per CDR3 protein. This table holds more than 850,000 distinct CDR3 sequences, around 17% found once. Sequencing was carried out using blood, either unsorted or a sorted T cell fraction (not recorded which). The chain uses TRBV29-1 and TRBJ2-7, with D hard to call. The sequence came from a human donor who was either an allogeneic HSCT recipient or a stem cell or donor lymphocyte infusion donor (not recorded which). It is not recorded whose cells these are; they may come from a transplant donor. The CDR3 protein is CSVESTYEQYF. The CDR3 coding sequence is TGCAGCGTTGAATCCACCTACGAGCAGTACTTC.